The clone carrying this T cell receptor (beta chain) was detected once. The trim removed 6 bases at V and 2 bases at J, leaving 9 bases unmatched. The germline CDR1 and CDR2 sequences are SNHLY and FYNNEI. The CDR3 has 17 residues. The assay was immunoSEQ multiplex PCR, and TCRdb's table has in-frame clones only and misses some. The table has around 94,000 clones, roughly 86% seen once. The data were taken from a study of control samples from healthy donors and cancer patients. The gene calls are TRBV2 and TRBJ2-5; 13 bases are a match to TRBD2. Sequencing used blood. This TCR was recovered from a woman in her forties or fifties in good health. This CDR3 is CASRRRGTSGTQETQYF. CDR3 DNA: TGTGCCAGCAGACGAAGGGGGACTAGCGGGACTCAAGAGACCCAGTACTTC.